The T cell receptor (beta chain) under discussion was sequenced for a study of CD8 T cells in ankylosing spondylitis. After removal of 2 bases from V and 9 bases from J, the junction contained 7 bases not matched to a gene. Germline V gives CDR1 SEHNR, CDR2 FQNEAQ (reference sequence). This CDR3 comprises 14 residues. This clonotype was counted only a few times. The antigen is undetermined. TCRdb redid the calling of the 5' RACE reads with MiXCR, one entry per CDR3 protein. The sample shows 150,000 to 200,000 distinct CDR3 sequences, roughly 10% of them seen only once. Notes on the study in general: Several highly homologous variants formed a TCR beta motif that appeared characteristic of ankylosing spondylitis blood.

This receptor was identified in a male donor with ankylosing spondylitis or in good health (not recorded which). Sequencing was done on a sample of blood, either unsorted or a sorted T cell fraction (not recorded which). V is TRBV7-9 and J is TRBJ1-5; TRBD1 matches 7 bases. CDR3 loop: CASSLQGQAGPQHF. In DNA form, the CDR3 reads TGTGCCAGCAGCTTACAAGGACAGGCCGGGCCCCAGCATTTT.